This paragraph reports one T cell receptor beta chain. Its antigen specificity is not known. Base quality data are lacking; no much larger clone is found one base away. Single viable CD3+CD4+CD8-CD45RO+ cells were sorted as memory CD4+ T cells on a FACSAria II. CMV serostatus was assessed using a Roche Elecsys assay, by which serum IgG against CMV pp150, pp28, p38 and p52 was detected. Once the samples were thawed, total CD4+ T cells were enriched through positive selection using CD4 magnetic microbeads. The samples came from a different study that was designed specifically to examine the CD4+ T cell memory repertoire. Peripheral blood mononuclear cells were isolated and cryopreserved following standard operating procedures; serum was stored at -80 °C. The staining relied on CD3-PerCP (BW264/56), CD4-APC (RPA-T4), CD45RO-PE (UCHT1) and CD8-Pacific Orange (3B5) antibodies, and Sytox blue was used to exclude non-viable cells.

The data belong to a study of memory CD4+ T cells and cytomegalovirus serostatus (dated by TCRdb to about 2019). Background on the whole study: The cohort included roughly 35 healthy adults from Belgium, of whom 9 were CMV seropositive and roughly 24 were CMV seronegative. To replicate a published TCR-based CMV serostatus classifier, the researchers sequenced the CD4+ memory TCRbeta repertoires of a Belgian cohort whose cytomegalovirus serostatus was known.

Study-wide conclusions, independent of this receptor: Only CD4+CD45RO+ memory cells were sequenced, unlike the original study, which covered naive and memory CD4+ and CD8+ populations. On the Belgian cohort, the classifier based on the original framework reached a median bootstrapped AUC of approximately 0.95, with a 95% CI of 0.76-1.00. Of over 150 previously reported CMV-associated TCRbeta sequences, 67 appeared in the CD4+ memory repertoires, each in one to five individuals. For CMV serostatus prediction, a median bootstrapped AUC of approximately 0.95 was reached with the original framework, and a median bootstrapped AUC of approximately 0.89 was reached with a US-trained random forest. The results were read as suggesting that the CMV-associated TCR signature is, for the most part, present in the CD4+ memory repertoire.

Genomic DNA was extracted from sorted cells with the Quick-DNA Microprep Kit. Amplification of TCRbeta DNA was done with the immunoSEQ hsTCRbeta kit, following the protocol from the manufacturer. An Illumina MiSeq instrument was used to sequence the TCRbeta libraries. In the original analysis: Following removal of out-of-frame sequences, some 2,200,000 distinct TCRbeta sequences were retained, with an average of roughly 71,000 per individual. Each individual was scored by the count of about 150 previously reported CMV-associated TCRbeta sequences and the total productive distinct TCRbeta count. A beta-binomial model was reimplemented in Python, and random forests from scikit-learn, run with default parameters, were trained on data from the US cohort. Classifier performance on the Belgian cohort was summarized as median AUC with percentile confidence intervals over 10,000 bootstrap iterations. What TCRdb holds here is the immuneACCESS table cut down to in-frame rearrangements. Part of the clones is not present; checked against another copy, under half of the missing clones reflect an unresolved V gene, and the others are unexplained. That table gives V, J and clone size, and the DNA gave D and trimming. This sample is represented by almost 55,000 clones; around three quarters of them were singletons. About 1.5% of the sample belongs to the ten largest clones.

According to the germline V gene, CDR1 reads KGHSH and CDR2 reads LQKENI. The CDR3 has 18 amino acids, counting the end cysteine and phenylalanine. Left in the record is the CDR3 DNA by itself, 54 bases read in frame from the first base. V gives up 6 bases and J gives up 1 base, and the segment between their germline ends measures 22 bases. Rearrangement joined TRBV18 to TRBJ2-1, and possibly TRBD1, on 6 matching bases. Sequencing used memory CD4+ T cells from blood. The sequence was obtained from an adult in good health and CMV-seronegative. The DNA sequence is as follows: TGTGCCAGCTCCCCGAGGCCGAACAGGGATGGGTCCTACAATGAGCAGTTCTTC. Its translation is CASSPRPNRDGSYNEQFF.